Detailed here is one T cell receptor beta chain. Its antigen is currently not known. The read ends 3 residues before the CDR3 terminus; that terminus is restored from the germline J gene. The record originates from a study of T cells in women clearing cervical HPV infection (dated by TCRdb to between 2018 and 2020). In the study overall: The cases were 25 to 30 women with histologically confirmed HPV16-related CIN3 or worse, and 2 of those women had invasive cancers. Cases had a median age of roughly 35 years compared with 38 for controls, and baseline characteristics showed no significant differences between the groups. Quality controls consisted of five blinded duplicates per group, for a total of some 60 samples made up of approximately 50 participants and some 10 replicates. Among cases, blood sampling came a median of roughly 150 days after lesion detection, with an interquartile range of about 80 to 220 days. The 20 to 25 controls were women who cleared a single incident HPV16 infection within 12 months without developing precancer or cancer. Nested within Costa Rica's Guanacaste HPV Natural History Study, an exploratory proof-of-principle case-control study compared TCR repertoires across cervical HPV16 outcomes. Cases were matched to controls by age within five years and by the year the sample was collected. Since only a few of the women had HLA typing available, the possibility that HLA type was acting as a confounder could not be ruled out. Case blood was taken at the visit when the lesion was first identified, whereas control blood was taken when infection was no longer detected. In the parent cohort, 9,500 to 13,000 women aged 18 or older were enrolled in Guanacaste, Costa Rica, during 1993 to 1994 and then followed for 7 to 8 years. What the research found in general, with its limitations: Whether associations preceded infection or resulted from infection could not be shown with the cross-sectional design, and effector/memory subsets and HPV-specific T cells were not isolated. Across sequencing depths, CIN3+ cases showed significantly higher TCR repertoire richness than controls, but evenness did not differ between the groups. Random forest classifiers combining richness and V gene abundances distinguished cases from controls with an estimated AUC of just under 0.85. Because the number of T cells per sample was unknown, the richness differences could reflect varying T-cell content rather than repertoire biology. Lower TRBV6-7 relative abundance was observed in cases than in controls (approximately 0.1% versus 0.16%; Bonferroni P = 0.0008).

The immunoSEQ assay used multiplex PCR to amplify TCR beta CDR3 regions from an average of roughly 1.2 ug of genomic DNA per sample. To correct primer bias, the assay used a complete synthetic TCR repertoire to set an amplification baseline. The amplicons were sequenced on the Illumina platform. The study's own analysis went as follows. Sequences were error-corrected by clustering with frequency ratios and a modified nearest-neighbor algorithm and were then analyzed in the immunoSEQ Analyzer with IMGT gene definitions. At each rarefaction depth, TCR richness and evenness were averaged across 20 rarefaction repeats, and samples with fewer sequences than that depth were excluded. V, D and J gene relative abundances were compared between groups with Wilcoxon rank sum tests, applying FDR correction. For the blinded duplicates, the intraclass correlation was 95% to 97% for TCR richness and averaged roughly 79% across some 66 gene segments. This immuneACCESS table, as held by TCRdb, lists in-frame sequences with V and J called but not all clones. Of the missing ones, under half trace to an unresolved V gene in checked studies; the others have no known cause. D and trimming come from the DNA, and the V and J calls and clone size come from that table. The table held for this sample gives 30,000 to 50,000 clones. The top ten hold 4.8% of the sample.

Every participant had a single incident cervical HPV16 infection, and women with prevalent HPV16 infections were excluded. Cervical HPV DNA was detected with MY09/MY11 PCR, and genotyping was done by dot-blot hybridization. Approximately 15 mL of heparinized blood was centrifuged, after which the buffy coat was aliquoted, frozen at -30 degrees C, and then stored at -80 degrees C. QIAGEN kits were used to extract genomic DNA from the buffy coat specimens. V is cut by 7 bases and J by 0 bases, and the space between the germline ends is 12 bases. The germline V gene yields SNHLY for CDR1 and FYNNEI for CDR2. Including cysteine and phenylalanine, the CDR3 has 15 amino acids. Part of the CDR3 DNA is given, 36 bases translated from base 1.

The sequence came from a woman between 18 and 70 years old with a cervical HPV16 infection that either progressed to CIN3+ or cleared (not recorded which). Here the chain combines TRBV2 and TRBJ2-2; a weak D assignment points to TRBD1 (6 bases agree). Source material: blood buffy coat. The covered CDR3 bases are TGTGCCAGCATTAGGACAGCCGCGAACACCGGGGAG. It specifies CASIRTAANTGE. The CDR3 in full is CASIRTAANTGELFF.